Sequencing of this TCR beta chain was carried out in a study of blood T cell repertoires in COVID-19. Overall study: COVID-19 samples collected from the United States, Italy and Spain covered acute and convalescent phases. The analysed material was cDNA or gDNA that came from T cells, B-cell-depleted T cells, or PBMCs.

The V gene lost 2 bases and the J gene lost 0 bases, with 8 bases spanning the gap. This CDR3 contains 14 residues. The V gene's germline CDR1 is SGHDT and CDR2 YYEEEE. In the study's own analysis: By means of reference gene primer amplification, nucleated cell counts were estimated. Clones were sequenced by immunoSEQ multiplex PCR, and TCRdb holds only the in-frame ones, with some missing. The V and J calls and the clone size are those of that table, but D and trimming were determined from the DNA. The sample includes tens of thousands of clones, about four fifths of them seen just once. Source material: peripheral blood. The source is a woman aged 80 or over with acute or convalescent COVID-19. V usage is TRBV5-6 and J usage is TRBJ1-1; possibly TRBD1 for D (5 bases). The CDR3 region is CASSLWGLNTEAFF. Here the CDR3 DNA reads TGTGCCAGCAGCTTATGGGGCTTGAACACTGAAGCTTTCTTT.